This T cell receptor (beta chain) stems from a study of blood T cell repertoires in COVID-19. At the level of the study: Sample material is recorded as cDNA or gDNA derived from T cells, B-cell-depleted T cells, or PBMCs.

Clones were sequenced by immunoSEQ multiplex PCR, and TCRdb holds only the in-frame ones, with some missing. The table has roughly 150,000 clones, about 79% seen once. The germline V gene encodes CDR1 SGHTA and CDR2 FQGTGA. Trimming removed 4 bases from V and 6 bases from J, with 16 bases in between. The length of the CDR3 is 15 residues. This chain links TRBV7-3 with TRBJ2-1, with a weak D call TRBD2 (5 bases). The sequenced sample was peripheral blood. The receptor was derived from a woman between 50 and 59 years old with acute or convalescent COVID-19. The CDR3 nucleotides read TGTGCCAGCAGCTCGTCAGGTATAAGCGGCAATGAGCAGTTCTTC. Translating it yields CASSSSGISGNEQFF.